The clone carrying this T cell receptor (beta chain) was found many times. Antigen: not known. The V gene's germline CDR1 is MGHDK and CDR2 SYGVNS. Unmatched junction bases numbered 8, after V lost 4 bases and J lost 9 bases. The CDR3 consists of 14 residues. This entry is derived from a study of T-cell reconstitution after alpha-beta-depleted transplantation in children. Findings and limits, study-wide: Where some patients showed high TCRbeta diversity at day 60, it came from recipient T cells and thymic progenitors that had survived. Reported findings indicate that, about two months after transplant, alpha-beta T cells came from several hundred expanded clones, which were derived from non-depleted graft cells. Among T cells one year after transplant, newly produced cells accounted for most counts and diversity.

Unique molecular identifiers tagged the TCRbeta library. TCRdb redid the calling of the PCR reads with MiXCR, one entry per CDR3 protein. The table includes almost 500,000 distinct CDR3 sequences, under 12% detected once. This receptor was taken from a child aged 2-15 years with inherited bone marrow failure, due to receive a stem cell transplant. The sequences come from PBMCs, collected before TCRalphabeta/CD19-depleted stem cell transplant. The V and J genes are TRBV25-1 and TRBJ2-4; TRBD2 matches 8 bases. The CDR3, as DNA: TGTGCCAGCAGTGCGGGGGGGGGTGTCGGCATTCAGTACTTC. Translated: CASSAGGGVGIQYF.